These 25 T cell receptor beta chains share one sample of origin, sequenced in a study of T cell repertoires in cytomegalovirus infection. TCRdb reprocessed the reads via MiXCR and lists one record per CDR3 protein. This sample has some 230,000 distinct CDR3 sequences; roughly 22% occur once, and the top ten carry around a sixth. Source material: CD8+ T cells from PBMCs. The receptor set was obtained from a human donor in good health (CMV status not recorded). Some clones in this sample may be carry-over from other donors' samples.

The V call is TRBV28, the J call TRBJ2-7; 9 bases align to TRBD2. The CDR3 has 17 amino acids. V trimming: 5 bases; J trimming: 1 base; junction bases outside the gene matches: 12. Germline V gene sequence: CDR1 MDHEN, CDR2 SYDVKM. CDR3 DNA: TGTGCCAGCAGTCTCTACCCCGGGACTAGCTCTTCCTACGAGCAGTACTTC. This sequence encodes CASSLYPGTSSSYEQYF.

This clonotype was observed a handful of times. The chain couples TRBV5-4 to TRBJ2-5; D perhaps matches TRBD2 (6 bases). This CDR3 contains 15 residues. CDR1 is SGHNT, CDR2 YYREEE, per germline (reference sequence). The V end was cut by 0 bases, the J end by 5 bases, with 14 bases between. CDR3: CASSLGGGVAETQYF. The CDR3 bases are TGTGCCAGCAGCTTGGGAGGCGGGGTGGCGGAGACCCAGTACTTC.

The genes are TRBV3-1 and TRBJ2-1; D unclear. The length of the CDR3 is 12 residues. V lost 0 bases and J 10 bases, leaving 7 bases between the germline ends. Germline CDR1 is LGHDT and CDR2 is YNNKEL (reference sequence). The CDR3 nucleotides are TGTGCCAGCAGCCAAGAGGAACCAGAGCAGTTCTTC. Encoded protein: CASSQEEPEQFF.

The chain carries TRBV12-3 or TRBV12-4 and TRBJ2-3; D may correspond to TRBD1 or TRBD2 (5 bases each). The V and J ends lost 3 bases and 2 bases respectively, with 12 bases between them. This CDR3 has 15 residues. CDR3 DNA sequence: TGTGCCAGCAGTTTTTGGGACGGCTACACAGATACGCAGTATTTT. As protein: CASSFWDGYTDTQYF.

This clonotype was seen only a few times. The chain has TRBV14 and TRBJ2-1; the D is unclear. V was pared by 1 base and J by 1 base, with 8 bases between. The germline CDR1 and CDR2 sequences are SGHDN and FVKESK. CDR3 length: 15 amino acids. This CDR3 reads CASSQVPQSYNEQFF. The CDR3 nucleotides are TGTGCCAGCAGCCAAGTTCCCCAGTCCTACAATGAGCAGTTCTTC.

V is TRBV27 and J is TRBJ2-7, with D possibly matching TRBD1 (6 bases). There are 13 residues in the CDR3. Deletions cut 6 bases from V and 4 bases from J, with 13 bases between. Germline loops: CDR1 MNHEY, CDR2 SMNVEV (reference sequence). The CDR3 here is CASSGTPDYEQYF. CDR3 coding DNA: TGTGCCAGCAGCGGGACACCGGATTACGAGCAGTACTTC.

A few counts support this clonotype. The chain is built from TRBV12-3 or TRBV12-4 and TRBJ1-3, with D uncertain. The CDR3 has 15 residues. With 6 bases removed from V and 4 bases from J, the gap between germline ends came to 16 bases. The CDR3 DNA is TGTGCCAGCAGCCCCGAGTGGGCAGGCGGAAACACCATATATTTT. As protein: CASSPEWAGGNTIYF.

For the CDR3, the DNA is TGTGCCAGCAGCCCTCCCACCGGGCGGACTGAAGCTTTCTTT. Its protein is CASSPPTGRTEAFF. The gene calls are TRBV4-2 and TRBJ1-1; D unclear. Trimming shortened V by 4 bases and J by 5 bases, and 14 bases separated the two germline ends. CDR1 is LGHNA, CDR2 YNFKEQ, per germline. The length of the CDR3 is 14 residues.

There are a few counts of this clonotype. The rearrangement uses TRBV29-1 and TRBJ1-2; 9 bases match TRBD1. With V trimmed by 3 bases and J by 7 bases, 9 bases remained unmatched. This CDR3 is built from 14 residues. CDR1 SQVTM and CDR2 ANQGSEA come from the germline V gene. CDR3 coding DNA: TGCAGCGTTGACATCCCACAGGGGGCATTTGGCTACACCTTC. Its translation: CSVDIPQGAFGYTF.

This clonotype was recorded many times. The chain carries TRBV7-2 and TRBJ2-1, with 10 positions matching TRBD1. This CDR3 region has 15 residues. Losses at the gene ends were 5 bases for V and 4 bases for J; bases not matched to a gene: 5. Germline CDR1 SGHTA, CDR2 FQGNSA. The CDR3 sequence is CASSLRDRGYNEQFF. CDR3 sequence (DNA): TGTGCCAGCAGCCTCCGGGACAGGGGTTACAATGAGCAGTTCTTC.

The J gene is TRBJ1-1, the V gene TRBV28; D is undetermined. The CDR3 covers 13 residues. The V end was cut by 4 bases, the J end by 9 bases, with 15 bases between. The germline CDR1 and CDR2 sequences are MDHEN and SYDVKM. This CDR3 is CASSSSPQAKAFF. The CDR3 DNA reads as TGTGCCAGCAGTTCCTCACCGCAAGCCAAAGCTTTCTTT. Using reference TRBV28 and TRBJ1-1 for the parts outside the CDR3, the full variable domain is DVKVTQSSRYLVKRTGEKVFLECVQDMDHENMFWYRQDPGLGLRLIYFSYDVKMKEKGDIPEGYSVSREKKERFSLILESASTNQTSMYLCASSSSPQAKAFFGQGTRLTVV.

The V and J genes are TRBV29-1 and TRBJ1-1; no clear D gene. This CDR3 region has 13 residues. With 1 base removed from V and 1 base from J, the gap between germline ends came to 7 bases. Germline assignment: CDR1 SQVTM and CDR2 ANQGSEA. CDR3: CSVEGAENTEAFF. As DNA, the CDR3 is TGCAGCGTTGAAGGGGCAGAGAACACTGAAGCTTTCTTT. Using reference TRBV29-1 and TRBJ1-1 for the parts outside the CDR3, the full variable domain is SAVISQKPSRDICQRGTSLTIQCQVDSQVTMMFWYRQQPGQSLTLIATANQGSEATYESGFVIDKFPISRPNLTFSTLTVSNMSPEDSSIYLCSVEGAENTEAFFGQGTRLTVV.

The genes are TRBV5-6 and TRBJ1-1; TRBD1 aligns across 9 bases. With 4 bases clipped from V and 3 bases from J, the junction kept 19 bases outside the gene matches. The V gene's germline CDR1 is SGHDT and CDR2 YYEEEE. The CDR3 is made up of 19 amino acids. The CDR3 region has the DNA TGTGCCAGCAGCGGGCTCCCCTCGGGGACAGGGCGATTCGACACTGAAGCTTTCTTT. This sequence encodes CASSGLPSGTGRFDTEAFF.

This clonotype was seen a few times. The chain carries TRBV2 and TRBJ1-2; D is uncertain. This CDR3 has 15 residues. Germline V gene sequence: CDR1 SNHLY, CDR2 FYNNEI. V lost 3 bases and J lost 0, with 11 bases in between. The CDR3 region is CASSESVGSNYGYTF. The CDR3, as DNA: TGTGCCAGCAGTGAGTCAGTAGGCTCTAACTATGGCTACACCTTC. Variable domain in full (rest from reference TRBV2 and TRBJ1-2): EPEVTQTPSHQVTQMGQEVILRCVPISNHLYFYWYRQILGQKVEFLVSFYNNEISEKSEIFDDQFSVERPDGSNFTLKIRSTKLEDSAMYFCASSESVGSNYGYTFGSGTRLTVV.

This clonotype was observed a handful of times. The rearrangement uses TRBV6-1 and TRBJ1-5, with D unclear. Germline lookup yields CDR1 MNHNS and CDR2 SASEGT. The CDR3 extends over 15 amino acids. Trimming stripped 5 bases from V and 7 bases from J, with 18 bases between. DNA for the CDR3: TGTGCCAGCAGTAAGCGAGACCCGGCGGGCCAGCCCCAGCATTTT. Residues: CASSKRDPAGQPQHF.

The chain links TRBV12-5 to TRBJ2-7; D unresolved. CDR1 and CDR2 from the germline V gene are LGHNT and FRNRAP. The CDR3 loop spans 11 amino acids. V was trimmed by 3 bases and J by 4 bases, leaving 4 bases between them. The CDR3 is CASGFGYEQYF. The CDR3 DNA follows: TGTGCTAGTGGTTTCGGATACGAGCAGTACTTC.

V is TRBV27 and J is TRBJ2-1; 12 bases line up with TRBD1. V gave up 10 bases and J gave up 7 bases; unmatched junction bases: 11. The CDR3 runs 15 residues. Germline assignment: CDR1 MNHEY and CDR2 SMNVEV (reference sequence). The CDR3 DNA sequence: TGTGCCATCTCTCGGGGGGACAGGGGGCTTAATGAGCAGTTCTTC. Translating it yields CAISRGDRGLNEQFF.

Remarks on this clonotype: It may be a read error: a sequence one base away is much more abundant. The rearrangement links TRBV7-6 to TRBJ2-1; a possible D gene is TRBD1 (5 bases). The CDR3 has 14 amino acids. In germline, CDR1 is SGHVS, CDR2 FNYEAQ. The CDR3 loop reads CANSRASSYNEQFF. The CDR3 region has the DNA TGTGCCAACAGCAGGGCAAGCTCCTACAATGAGCAGTTCTTC.

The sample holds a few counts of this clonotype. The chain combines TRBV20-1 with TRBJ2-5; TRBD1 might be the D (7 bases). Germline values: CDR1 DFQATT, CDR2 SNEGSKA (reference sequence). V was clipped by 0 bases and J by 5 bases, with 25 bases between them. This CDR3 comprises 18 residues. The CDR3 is CSARDPLAGQGVSETQYF. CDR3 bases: TGCAGTGCTAGAGACCCCCTCGCGGGGCAGGGGGTGAGCGAGACCCAGTACTTC.

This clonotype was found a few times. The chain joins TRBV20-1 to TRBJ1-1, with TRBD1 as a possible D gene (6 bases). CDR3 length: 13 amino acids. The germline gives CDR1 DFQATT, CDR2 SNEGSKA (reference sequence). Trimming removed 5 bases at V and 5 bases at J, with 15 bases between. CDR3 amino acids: CSASRGFGTEAFF. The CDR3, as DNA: TGCAGTGCTTCCAGGGGTTTTGGTACTGAAGCTTTCTTT.

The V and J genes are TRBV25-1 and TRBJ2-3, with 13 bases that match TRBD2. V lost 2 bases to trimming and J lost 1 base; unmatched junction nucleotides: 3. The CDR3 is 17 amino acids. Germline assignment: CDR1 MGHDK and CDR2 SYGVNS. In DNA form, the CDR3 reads TGTGCCAGCAGTGAAGGGGGGACTAGCGGGGGCACAGATACGCAGTATTTT. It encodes CASSEGGTSGGTDTQYF. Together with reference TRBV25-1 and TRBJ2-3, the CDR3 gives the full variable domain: EADIYQTPRYLVIGTGKKITLECSQTMGHDKMYWYQQDPGMELHLIHYSYGVNSTEKGDLSSESTVSRIRTEHFPLTLESARPSHTSQYLCASSEGGTSGGTDTQYFGPGTRLTVL.

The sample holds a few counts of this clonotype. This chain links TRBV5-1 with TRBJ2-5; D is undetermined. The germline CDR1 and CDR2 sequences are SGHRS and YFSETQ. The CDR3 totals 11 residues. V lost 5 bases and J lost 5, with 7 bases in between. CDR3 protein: CASRGMETQYF. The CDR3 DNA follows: TGCGCCAGCAGGGGCATGGAGACCCAGTACTTC.

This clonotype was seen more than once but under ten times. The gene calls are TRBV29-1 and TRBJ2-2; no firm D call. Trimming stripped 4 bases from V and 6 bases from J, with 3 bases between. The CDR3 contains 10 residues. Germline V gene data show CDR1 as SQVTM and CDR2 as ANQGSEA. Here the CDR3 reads CSVAAGELFF. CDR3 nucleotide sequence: TGCAGCGTTGCGGCCGGGGAGCTGTTTTTT.

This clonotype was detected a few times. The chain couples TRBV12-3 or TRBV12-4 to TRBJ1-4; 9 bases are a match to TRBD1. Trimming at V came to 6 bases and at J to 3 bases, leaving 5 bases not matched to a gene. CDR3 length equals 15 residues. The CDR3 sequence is CASSGGQGSNEKLFF. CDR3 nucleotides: TGTGCCAGCAGCGGGGGACAGGGCTCTAATGAAAAACTGTTTTTT.

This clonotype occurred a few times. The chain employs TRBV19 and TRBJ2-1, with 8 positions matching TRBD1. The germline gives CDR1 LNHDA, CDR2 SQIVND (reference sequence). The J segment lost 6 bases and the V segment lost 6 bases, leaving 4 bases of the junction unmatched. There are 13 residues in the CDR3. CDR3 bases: TGTGCCAGTAGCCCAGGGGGCGGCAATGAGCAGTTCTTC. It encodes CASSPGGGNEQFF.